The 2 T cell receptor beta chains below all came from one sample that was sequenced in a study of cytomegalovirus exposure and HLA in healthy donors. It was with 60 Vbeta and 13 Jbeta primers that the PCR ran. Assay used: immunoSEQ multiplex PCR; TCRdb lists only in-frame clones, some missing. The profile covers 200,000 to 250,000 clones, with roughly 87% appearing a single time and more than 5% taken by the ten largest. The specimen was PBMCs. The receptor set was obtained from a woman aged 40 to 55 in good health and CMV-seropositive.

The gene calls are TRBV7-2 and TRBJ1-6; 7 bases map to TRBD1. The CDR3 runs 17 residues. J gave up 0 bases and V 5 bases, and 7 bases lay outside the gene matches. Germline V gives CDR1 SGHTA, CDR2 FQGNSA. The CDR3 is CASSRTGLSSYNSPLHF. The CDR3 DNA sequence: TGTGCCAGCAGCCGGACAGGACTTAGCTCCTATAATTCACCCCTCCACTTT.

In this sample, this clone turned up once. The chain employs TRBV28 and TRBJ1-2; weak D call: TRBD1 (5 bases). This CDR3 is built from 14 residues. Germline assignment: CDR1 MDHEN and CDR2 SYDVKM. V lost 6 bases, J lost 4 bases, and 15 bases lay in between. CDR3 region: CASSPGGISYGYTF. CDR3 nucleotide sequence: TGTGCCAGCAGCCCTGGGGGGATCAGCTATGGCTACACCTTC.